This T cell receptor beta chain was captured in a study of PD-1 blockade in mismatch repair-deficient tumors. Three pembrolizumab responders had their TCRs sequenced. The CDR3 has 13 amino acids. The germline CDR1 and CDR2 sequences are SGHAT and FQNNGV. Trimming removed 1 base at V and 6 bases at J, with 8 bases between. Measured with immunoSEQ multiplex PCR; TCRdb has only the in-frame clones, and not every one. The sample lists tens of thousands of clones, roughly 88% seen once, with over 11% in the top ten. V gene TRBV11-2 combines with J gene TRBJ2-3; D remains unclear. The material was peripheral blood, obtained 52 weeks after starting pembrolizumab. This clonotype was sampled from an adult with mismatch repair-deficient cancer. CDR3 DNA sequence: TGTGCCAGCAGCTTAGGCAACCCGGATACGCAGTATTTT. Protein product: CASSLGNPDTQYF.